A selection of T cell receptor beta chains follows, all from one sample in a study of blood T cell repertoires in COVID-19. Produced via immunoSEQ multiplex PCR; TCRdb's table is partial and in-frame only. The sample carries roughly 210,000 clones, 88% recorded once. Specimen: peripheral blood. The receptors were sampled from a man aged 65-85 years with acute or convalescent COVID-19. CDR3s include the opening cysteine and the closing phenylalanine or tryptophan. Fields, in order: D gene, J gene, V gene, clone size, CDR3 protein, CDR3 DNA. A D gene is named only where the DNA matches it firmly. Only part of the rows carry a size: once, few, many, or a class if the clone is expanded.

>NA|TRBJ1-1|TRBV3-1/TRBV3-2|NA
CASNLQVGVAGTEAFF
TGTGCCAGCAACCTCCAGGTGGGAGTGGCGGGCACTGAAGCTTTCTTT
>NA|TRBJ2-1|TRBV7-2|NA
CASSLVPSQGGREQFF
TGTGCCAGCAGCTTAGTCCCATCACAGGGTGGTCGTGAGCAGTTCTTC
>NA|TRBJ1-3|TRBV29-1|once
CSVTVGANSGNTIYF
TGCAGCGTGACAGTTGGGGCCAACTCTGGAAACACCATATATTTT
>NA|TRBJ1-2|TRBV2|once
CASTKRAGDGYGYTF
TGTGCCAGCACCAAAAGGGCGGGGGATGGCTATGGCTACACCTTC
>NA|TRBJ2-2|TRBV7-9|NA
CASSLAPPGTGELFF
TGTGCCAGCAGCTTAGCACCCCCGGGCACCGGGGAGCTGTTTTTT
>TRBD2|TRBJ2-1|TRBV4-3|NA
CASSHPSGVKAGKYEQFF
TGCGCCAGCAGCCATCCGTCTGGGGTCAAAGCGGGAAAGTATGAGCAGTTCTTC
>NA|TRBJ2-7|TRBV5-4|NA
CASSLVGSYEQYF
TGTGCCAGCAGCTTGGTCGGCTCCTACGAGCAGTACTTC
>NA|TRBJ2-6|TRBV7-9|NA
CASSSVWGGGSGANVLTF
TGTGCCAGCAGCTCGGTATGGGGAGGCGGCTCTGGGGCCAACGTCCTGACTTTC
>NA|TRBJ2-2|TRBV29-1|once
CSVKRGSNTGELFF
TGCAGCGTTAAAAGGGGGAGCAACACCGGGGAGCTGTTTTTT
>NA|TRBJ2-1|TRBV10-3|NA
CAISDYSSYNEQFF
TGTGCCATCAGTGACTATAGCTCCTACAATGAGCAGTTCTTC
>TRBD2|TRBJ2-5|TRBV5-4|NA
CASSVRTSGYQETQYF
TGTGCCAGCAGCGTCCGGACTAGCGGTTACCAAGAGACCCAGTACTTC
>TRBD1|TRBJ2-2|TRBV15|NA
CATSRGQGAIGELFF
TGTGCCACCAGCAGGGGACAGGGGGCCATCGGGGAGCTGTTTTTT
>NA|TRBJ1-4|TRBV9|NA
CASSVGKGPGEKLFF
TGTGCCAGCAGCGTAGGGAAGGGGCCCGGTGAAAAACTGTTTTTT
>NA|TRBJ1-4|TRBV7-2|NA
CASSPRGGGGESSEKLFF
TGTGCCAGCAGCCCAAGGGGAGGCGGTGGGGAGAGTAGTGAAAAACTGTTTTTT
>NA|TRBJ1-6|TRBV7-9|NA
CASSFPNSPLHF
TGTGCCAGCAGCTTCCCGAATTCACCCCTCCACTTT
>NA|TRBJ2-3|TRBV2|NA
CASTRGTDTQYF
TGTGCCAGCACGAGGGGGACAGATACGCAGTATTTT
>TRBD1|TRBJ1-5|TRBV5-1|once
CASSLAGDRGQPQHF
TGCGCCAGCAGCTTGGCTGGGGACAGGGGTCAGCCCCAGCATTTT
>NA|TRBJ1-5|TRBV27|NA
CASSSLGFGNQPQHF
TGTGCCAGCAGTTCCCTCGGGTTTGGCAATCAGCCCCAGCATTTT
>TRBD2|TRBJ2-3|TRBV7-2|NA
CASSLFAGGADTQYF
TGTGCCAGCAGCCTGTTCGCGGGAGGGGCAGATACGCAGTATTTT
>TRBD2|TRBJ2-5|TRBV3-1/TRBV3-2|NA
CASSQGTSHTQETQYF
TGTGCCAGCAGCCAGGGGACTAGCCATACTCAAGAGACCCAGTACTTC
>NA|TRBJ2-7|TRBV6-2/TRBV6-3|NA
CASSSGAGDYEQYF
TGTGCCAGCAGTTCAGGGGCGGGGGACTACGAGCAGTACTTC
>NA|TRBJ1-1|TRBV18|NA
CASSPLLGGTEAFF
TGTGCCAGCTCACCACTTTTAGGGGGCACTGAAGCTTTCTTT
>NA|TRBJ2-5|TRBV19|NA
CASSYDWKETQYF
TGTGCCAGTAGCTATGACTGGAAAGAGACCCAGTACTTC
>TRBD1|TRBJ2-1|TRBV5-1|NA
CASSVGQGSYNEQFF
TGCGCCAGCAGCGTCGGACAGGGCTCCTACAATGAGCAGTTCTTC
>NA|TRBJ2-6|TRBV9|NA
CASSVSIASGANVLTF
TGTGCCAGCAGCGTCTCCATAGCCTCTGGGGCCAACGTCCTGACTTTC
>TRBD1|TRBJ1-1|TRBV3-1/TRBV3-2|NA
CASSQGGTGAFF
TGTGCCAGCAGCCAAGGTGGGACAGGTGCTTTCTTT
>NA|TRBJ1-3|TRBV19|NA
CASTPTATGNTIYF
TGTGCCAGTACCCCGACAGCGACTGGAAACACCATATATTTT
>NA|TRBJ1-2|TRBV9|NA
CASSRGGLDYGYTF
TGTGCCAGCAGCCGAGGAGGGTTGGACTATGGCTACACCTTC
>TRBD1|TRBJ2-1|TRBV5-6|NA
CASSWGTGPYNEQFF
TGTGCCAGCAGCTGGGGGACAGGACCCTACAATGAGCAGTTCTTC
>TRBD2|TRBJ2-5|TRBV3-1/TRBV3-2|NA
CASNLAGGETQYF
TGTGCCAGCAATCTAGCGGGAGGAGAGACCCAGTACTTC
>NA|TRBJ2-1|TRBV6-1|NA
CASSDGGYNEQFF
TGTGCCAGCAGTGATGGAGGTTACAATGAGCAGTTCTTC
>NA|TRBJ1-5|TRBV7-3|few
CASSLVQASNQPQHF
TGTGCCAGCAGCTTAGTACAGGCAAGCAATCAGCCCCAGCATTTT
>NA|TRBJ2-3|TRBV6-5|NA
CASGGGRGFTDTQYF
TGTGCCAGCGGGGGTGGCAGGGGTTTCACAGATACGCAGTATTTT
>NA|TRBJ2-1|TRBV4-2|NA
CASSQEPDWYNEQFF
TGTGCCAGCAGCCAAGAACCCGACTGGTACAATGAGCAGTTCTTC
>NA|TRBJ2-5|TRBV2|NA
CASSEVGLGGMETQYF
TGTGCCAGCAGTGAAGTTGGTCTAGGAGGGATGGAGACCCAGTACTTC
>TRBD1|TRBJ2-7|TRBV6-5|few
CASSIGTGSPHEQYF
TGTGCCAGCAGTATCGGGACAGGCTCGCCCCACGAGCAGTACTTC
>TRBD1|TRBJ2-7|TRBV3-1/TRBV3-2|NA
CASSLRDRAYEQYF
TGTGCCAGCAGCCTCCGGGACAGGGCCTACGAGCAGTACTTC
>NA|TRBJ2-5|TRBV6-2/TRBV6-3|NA
CASSWGVQETQYF
TGTGCCAGCAGCTGGGGAGTACAAGAGACCCAGTACTTC
>TRBD2|TRBJ2-7|TRBV27|NA
CASSPRTSGTYEQYF
TGTGCCAGCAGTCCGAGGACTAGCGGGACCTACGAGCAGTACTTC
>TRBD2|TRBJ2-1|TRBV24-1|NA
CATSDSAGGFFYNEQFF
TGTGCCACCAGTGATTCAGCGGGAGGGTTCTTCTACAATGAGCAGTTCTTC
>NA|TRBJ2-1|TRBV7-2|NA
CASSRLAGTYNEQFF
TGTGCCAGCAGCCGCCTAGCCGGGACCTACAATGAGCAGTTCTTC
>NA|TRBJ1-2|TRBV6-5|NA
CASRTDSNYGYTF
TGTGCCTCCCGGACGGACAGTAACTATGGCTACACCTTC
>NA|TRBJ2-2|TRBV9|NA
CASSGIRGHGELFF
TGTGCCAGCAGCGGGATCAGGGGCCACGGGGAGCTGTTTTTT
>NA|TRBJ2-2|TRBV12-3/TRBV12-4|NA
CASSLINTGELFF
TGTGCCAGCAGTTTAATAAACACCGGGGAGCTGTTTTTT
>TRBD1|TRBJ2-7|TRBV19|NA
CASSASDRPDYEQYF
TGTGCCAGTAGTGCCTCGGACAGGCCCGACTACGAGCAGTACTTC